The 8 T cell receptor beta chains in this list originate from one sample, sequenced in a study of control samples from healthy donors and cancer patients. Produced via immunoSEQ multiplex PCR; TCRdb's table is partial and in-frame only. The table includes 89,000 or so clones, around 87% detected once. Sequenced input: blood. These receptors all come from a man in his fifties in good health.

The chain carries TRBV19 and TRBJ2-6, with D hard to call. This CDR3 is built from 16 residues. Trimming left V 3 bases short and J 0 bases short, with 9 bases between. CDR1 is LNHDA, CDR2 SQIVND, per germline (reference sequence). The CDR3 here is CASSIEVNSGANVLTF. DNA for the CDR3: TGTGCCAGTAGTATTGAGGTGAACTCTGGGGCCAACGTCCTGACTTTC.

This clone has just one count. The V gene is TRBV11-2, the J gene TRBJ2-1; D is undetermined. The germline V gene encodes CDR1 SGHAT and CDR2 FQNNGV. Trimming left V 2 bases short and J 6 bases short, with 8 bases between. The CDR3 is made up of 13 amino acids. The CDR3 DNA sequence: TGTGCCAGCAGCTTAAACCGGGCCAATGAGCAGTTCTTC. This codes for CASSLNRANEQFF.

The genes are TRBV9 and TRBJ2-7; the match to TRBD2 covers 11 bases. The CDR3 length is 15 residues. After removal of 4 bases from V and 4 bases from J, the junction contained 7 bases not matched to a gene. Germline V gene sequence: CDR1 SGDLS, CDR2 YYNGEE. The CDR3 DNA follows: TGTGCCAGCAGCACGACTAGCGGGGACTTATACGAGCAGTACGTC. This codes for CASSTTSGDLYEQYV.

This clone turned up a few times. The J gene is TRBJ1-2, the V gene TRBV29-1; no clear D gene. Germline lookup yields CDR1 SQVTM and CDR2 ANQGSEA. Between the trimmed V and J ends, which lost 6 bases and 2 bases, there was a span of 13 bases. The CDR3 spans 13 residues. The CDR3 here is CSVPRTGNYGYTF. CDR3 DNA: TGCAGCGTCCCCCGGACGGGGAACTATGGCTACACCTTC.

CDR3 nucleotide sequence: TGTGCCAGCAGCTTGATAGGGAAGACCGGGGAGCTGTTTTTT. This codes for CASSLIGKTGELFF. The J gene is TRBJ2-2, the V gene TRBV5-6; D is uncertain. This CDR3 region has 14 residues. The V gene's germline CDR1 is SGHDT and CDR2 YYEEEE. Trimming took 1 base from V and 5 from J, leaving 9 bases between them.

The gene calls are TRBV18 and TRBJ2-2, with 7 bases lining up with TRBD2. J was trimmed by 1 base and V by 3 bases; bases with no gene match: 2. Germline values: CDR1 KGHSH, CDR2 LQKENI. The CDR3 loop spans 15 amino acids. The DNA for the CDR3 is TGTGCCAGCTCACCCCAGCGGGGGAACACCGGGGAGCTGTTTTTT. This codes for CASSPQRGNTGELFF. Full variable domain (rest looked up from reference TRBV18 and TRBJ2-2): NAGVMQNPRHLVRRRGQEARLRCSPMKGHSHVYWYRQLPEEGLKFMVYLQKENIIDESGMPKERFSAEFPKEGPSILRIQQVVRGDSAAYFCASSPQRGNTGELFFGEGSRLTVL.

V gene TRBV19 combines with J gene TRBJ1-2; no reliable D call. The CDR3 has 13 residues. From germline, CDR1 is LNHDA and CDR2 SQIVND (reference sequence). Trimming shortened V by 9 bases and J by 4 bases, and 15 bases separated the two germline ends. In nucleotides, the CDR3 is TGTGCCAGCAAACAACAGAGCCCCTATGGCTACACCTTC. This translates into CASKQQSPYGYTF.

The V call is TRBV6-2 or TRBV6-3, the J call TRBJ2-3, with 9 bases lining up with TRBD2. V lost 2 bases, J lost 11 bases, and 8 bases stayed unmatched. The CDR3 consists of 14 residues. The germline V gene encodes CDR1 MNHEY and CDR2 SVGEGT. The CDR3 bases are TGTGCCAGCAGTTACAATAGCGGGAGAGTCGGGCAGTATTTT. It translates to CASSYNSGRVGQYF.